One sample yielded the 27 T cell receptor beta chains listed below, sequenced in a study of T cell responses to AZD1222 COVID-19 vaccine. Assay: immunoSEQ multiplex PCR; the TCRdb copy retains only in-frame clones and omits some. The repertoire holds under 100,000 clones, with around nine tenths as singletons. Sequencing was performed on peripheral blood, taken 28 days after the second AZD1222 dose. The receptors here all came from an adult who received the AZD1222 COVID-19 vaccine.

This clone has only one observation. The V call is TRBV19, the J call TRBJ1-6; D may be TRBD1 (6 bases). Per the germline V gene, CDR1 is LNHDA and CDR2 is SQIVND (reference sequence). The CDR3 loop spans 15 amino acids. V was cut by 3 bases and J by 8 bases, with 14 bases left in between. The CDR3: CASSIRQGIDSPLHF. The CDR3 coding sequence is TGTGCCAGTAGTATCCGGCAGGGGATCGATTCACCCCTCCACTTT.

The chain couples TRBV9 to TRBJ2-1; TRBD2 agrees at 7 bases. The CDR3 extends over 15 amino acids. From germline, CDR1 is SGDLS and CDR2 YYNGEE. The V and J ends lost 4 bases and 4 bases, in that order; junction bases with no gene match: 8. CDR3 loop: CASSSGGLGYNEQFF. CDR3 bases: TGTGCCAGCAGCTCCGGAGGACTAGGATACAATGAGCAGTTCTTC.

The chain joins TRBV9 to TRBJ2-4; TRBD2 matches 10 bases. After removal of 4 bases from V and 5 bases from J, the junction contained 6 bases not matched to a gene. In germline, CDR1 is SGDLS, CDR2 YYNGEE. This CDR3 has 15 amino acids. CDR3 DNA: TGTGCCAGCAGCCCAGACGGACTAGCGGAAAACATTCAGTACTTC. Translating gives CASSPDGLAENIQYF.

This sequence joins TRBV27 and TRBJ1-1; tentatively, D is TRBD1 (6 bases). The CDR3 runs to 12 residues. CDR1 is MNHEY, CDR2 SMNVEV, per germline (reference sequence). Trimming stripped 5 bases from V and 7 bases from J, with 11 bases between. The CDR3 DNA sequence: TGTGCCAGCAGTCGACGGGGGCTTGAAGCTTTCTTT. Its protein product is CASSRRGLEAFF.

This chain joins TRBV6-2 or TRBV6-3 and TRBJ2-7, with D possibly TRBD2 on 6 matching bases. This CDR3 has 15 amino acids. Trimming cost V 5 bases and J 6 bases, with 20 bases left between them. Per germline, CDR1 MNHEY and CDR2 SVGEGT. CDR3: CASSPSGSGTREQYF. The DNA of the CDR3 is TGTGCCAGCAGTCCGAGCGGGTCAGGGACCCGCGAGCAGTACTTC.

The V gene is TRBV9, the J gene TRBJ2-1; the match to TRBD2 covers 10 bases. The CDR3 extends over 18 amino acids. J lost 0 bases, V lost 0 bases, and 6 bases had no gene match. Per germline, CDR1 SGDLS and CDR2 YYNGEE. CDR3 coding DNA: TGTGCCAGCAGCGTAGGCGGGACTAGCGAAGCCTCCTACAATGAGCAGTTCTTC. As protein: CASSVGGTSEASYNEQFF.

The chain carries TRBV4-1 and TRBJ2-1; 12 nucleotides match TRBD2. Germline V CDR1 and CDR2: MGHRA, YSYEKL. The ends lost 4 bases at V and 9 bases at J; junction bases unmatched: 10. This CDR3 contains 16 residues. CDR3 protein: CASSRHLAGGGGEQFF. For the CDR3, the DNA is TGCGCCAGCAGCCGTCACCTAGCGGGGGGGGGTGGTGAGCAGTTCTTC.

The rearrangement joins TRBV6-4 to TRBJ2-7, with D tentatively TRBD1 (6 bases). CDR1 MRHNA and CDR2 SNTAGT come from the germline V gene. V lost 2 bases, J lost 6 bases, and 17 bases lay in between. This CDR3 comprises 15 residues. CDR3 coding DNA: TGTGCCAGCAGTGACGGTCTATACAGGGCTTTCGAGCAGTACTTC. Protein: CASSDGLYRAFEQYF.

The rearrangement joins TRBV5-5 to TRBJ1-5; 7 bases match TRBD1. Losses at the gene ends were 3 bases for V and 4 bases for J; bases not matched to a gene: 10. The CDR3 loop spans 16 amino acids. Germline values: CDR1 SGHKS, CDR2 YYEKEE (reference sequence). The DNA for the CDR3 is TGTGCCAGCAGCTCTTCACAGGGACAGCTGAATCAGCCCCAGCATTTT. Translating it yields CASSSSQGQLNQPQHF.

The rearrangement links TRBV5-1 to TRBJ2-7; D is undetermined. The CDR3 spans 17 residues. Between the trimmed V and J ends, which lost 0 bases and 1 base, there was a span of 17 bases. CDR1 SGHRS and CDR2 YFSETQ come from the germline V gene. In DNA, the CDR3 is TGCGCCAGCAGCTTGGCCAAATCCGGCAGCTTTTCCTACGAGCAGTACTTC. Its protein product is CASSLAKSGSFSYEQYF.

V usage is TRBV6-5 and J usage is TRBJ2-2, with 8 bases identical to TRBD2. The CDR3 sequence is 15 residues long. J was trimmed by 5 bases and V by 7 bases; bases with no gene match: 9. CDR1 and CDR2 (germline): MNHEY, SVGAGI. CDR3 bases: TGTGCCAGCACTTTCGGGAGGGAGAGGACCGGGGAGCTGTTTTTT. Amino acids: CASTFGRERTGELFF.

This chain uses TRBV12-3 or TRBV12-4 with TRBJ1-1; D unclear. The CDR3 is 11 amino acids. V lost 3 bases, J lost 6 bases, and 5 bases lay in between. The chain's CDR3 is CASSFGPEAFF. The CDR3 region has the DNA TGTGCCAGCAGTTTTGGCCCTGAAGCTTTCTTT.

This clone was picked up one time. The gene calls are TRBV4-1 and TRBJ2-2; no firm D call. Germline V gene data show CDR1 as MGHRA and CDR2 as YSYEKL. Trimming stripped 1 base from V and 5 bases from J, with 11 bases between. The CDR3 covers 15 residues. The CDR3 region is CASSQVDGKTGELFF. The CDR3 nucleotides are TGCGCCAGCAGCCAAGTGGACGGAAAGACCGGGGAGCTGTTTTTT.

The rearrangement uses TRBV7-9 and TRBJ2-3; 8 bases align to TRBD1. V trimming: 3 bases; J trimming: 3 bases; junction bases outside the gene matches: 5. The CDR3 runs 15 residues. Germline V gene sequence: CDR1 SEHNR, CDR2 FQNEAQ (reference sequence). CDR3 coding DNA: TGTGCCAGCAGCTTTGGGGACAGGAGGACAGATACGCAGTATTTT. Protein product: CASSFGDRRTDTQYF.

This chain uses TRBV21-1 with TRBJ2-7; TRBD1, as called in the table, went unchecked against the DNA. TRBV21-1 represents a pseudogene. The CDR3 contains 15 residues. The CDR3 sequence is CASGGQGEFSNEQYF. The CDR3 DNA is TGTGCCAGCGGGGGACAGGGGGAGTTCTCCAACGAGCAGTACTTC.

The CDR3, as DNA: TGTGCCAGCAGTGATTCGGGCGGGATAAGGAATTCACCCCTCCACTTT. Encoded protein: CASSDSGGIRNSPLHF. V and J are TRBV6-1 and TRBJ1-6, with D unresolved. This CDR3 spans 16 amino acids. The V gene lost 3 bases and the J gene lost 7 bases, with 16 bases spanning the gap. In germline, CDR1 is MNHNS, CDR2 SASEGT.

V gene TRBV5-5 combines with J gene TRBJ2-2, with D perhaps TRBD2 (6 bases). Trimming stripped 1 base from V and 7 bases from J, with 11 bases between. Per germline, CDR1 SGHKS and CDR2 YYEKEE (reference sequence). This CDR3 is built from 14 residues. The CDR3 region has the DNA TGTGCCAGCAGCTTGACTAGCCCTGGCGGGGAGCTGTTTTTT. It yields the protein CASSLTSPGGELFF. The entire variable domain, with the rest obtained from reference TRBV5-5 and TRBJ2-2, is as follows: DAGVTQSPTHLIKTRGQQVTLRCSPISGHKSVSWYQQVLGQGPQFIFQYYEKEERGRGNFPDRFSARQFPNYSSELNVNALLLGDSALYLCASSLTSPGGELFFGEGSRLTVL.

CDR3 amino acids: CASSQDQNQGNNAGGPSIQYF. The CDR3 region has the DNA TGTGCCAGCAGCCAAGATCAGAATCAGGGGAATAACGCGGGGGGCCCAAGCATTCAGTACTTC. The chain links TRBV14 to TRBJ2-4; TRBD2 matches at 8 bases. Germline-derived CDR1 and CDR2 are SGHDN and FVKESK. J lost 9 bases, V lost 0 bases, and 25 bases had no gene match. The CDR3 runs to 21 residues.

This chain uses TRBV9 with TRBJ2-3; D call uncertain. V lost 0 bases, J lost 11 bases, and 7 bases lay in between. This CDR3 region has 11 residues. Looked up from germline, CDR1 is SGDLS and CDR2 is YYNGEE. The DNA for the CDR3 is TGTGCCAGCAGCGTAGCGGGCCAGCAGTATTTT. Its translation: CASSVAGQQYF.

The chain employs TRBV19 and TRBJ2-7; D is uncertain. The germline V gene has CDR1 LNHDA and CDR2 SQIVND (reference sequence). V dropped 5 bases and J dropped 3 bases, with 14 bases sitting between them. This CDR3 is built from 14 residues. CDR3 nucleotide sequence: TGTGCCAGTAGTTTTGGCGTAATGAACTACGAGCAGTACTTC. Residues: CASSFGVMNYEQYF.

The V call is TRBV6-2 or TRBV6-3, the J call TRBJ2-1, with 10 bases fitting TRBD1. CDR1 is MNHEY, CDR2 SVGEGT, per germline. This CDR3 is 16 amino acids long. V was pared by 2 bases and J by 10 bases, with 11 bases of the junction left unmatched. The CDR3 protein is CASSYKGQGRVWEQFF. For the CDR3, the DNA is TGTGCCAGCAGTTACAAGGGACAGGGGAGGGTTTGGGAGCAGTTCTTC.

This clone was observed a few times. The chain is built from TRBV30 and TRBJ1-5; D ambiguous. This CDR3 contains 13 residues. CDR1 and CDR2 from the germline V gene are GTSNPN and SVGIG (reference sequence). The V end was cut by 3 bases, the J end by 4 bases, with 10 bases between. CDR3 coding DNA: TGTGCCTGGAGGGCCGACTTAAATCAGCCCCAGCATTTT. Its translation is CAWRADLNQPQHF.

The CDR3 nucleotides are TGTGCCAGCAGCATTAGCGGGGCCGGCACCTACAATGAGCAGTTCTTC. Protein: CASSISGAGTYNEQFF. This rearrangement joins TRBV6-2 or TRBV6-3 to TRBJ2-1, with 8 bases matching TRBD2. V lost 6 bases and J lost 2; bases outside the gene matches: 9. CDR3 length equals 16 residues. Germline V gene lookup returns CDR1 MNHEY and CDR2 SVGEGT.

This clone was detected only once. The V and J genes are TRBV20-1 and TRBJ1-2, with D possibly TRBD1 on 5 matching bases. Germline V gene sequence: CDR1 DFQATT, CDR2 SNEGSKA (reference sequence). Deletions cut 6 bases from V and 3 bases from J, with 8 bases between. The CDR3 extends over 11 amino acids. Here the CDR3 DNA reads TGCAGTGCGCAGACAGACTATGGCTACACCTTC. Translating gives CSAQTDYGYTF.

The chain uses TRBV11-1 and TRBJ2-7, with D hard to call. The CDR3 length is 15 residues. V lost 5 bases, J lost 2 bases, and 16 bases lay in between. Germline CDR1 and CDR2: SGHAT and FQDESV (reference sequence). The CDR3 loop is CASSMRGVETYEQYF. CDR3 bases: TGTGCCAGCAGCATGCGAGGTGTTGAAACCTACGAGCAGTACTTC.

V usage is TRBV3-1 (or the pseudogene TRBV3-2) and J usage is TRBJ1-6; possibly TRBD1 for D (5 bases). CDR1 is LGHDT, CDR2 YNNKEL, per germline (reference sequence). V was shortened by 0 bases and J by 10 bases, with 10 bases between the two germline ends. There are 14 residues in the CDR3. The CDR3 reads CASSQDIRGSPLHF. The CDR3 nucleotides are TGTGCCAGCAGCCAAGACATAAGGGGATCACCCCTCCACTTT.

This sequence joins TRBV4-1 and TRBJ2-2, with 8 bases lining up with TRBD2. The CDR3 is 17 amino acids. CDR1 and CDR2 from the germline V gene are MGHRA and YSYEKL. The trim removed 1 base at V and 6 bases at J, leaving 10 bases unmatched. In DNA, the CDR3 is TGCGCCAGCAGCCAAGTTTCCGTGGTAGCGGGACCCGGGGAGCTGTTTTTT. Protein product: CASSQVSVVAGPGELFF.